The clone carrying this T cell receptor beta chain showed up just a few times. The record originates from a study of blood T cell repertoires in COVID-19. Study in general: PBMCs, B-cell-depleted T cells, or T cells were the source of the cDNA or gDNA that made up the material.

It was during active infection that Seattle patients were enrolled and then longitudinally followed. This CDR3 spans 16 amino acids. Trimming cost V 11 bases and J 0 bases; bases outside gene matches: 9. Germline V gene sequence: CDR1 ENHRY, CDR2 SYGVKD. Source study methods: How many nucleated cells were present was estimated from reference gene primer amplification. Sequencing was performed with immunoSEQ multiplex PCR; in TCRdb, only in-frame clones are kept and a portion is missing. From that table come the V and J calls and clone size; the DNA was used to work out D and trimming. The table shows under 450,000 clones, with over 75% occurring only once.

Input material: peripheral blood. The TCR was taken from a woman in her thirties or forties with COVID-19, enrolled during active disease. V is TRBV10-3 and J is TRBJ2-6; 8 bases fit TRBD1. CDR3 loop: CAVPGQGYSGANVLTF. The CDR3 nucleotides read TGTGCCGTACCAGGACAGGGTTACTCTGGGGCCAACGTCCTGACTTTC.